These 6 T cell receptor beta chains originate from one sample sequenced in a study of T cell responses to AZD1222 COVID-19 vaccine. TCRdb's table, derived via immunoSEQ multiplex PCR, lists solely in-frame clones and lacks some. The sample records about 140,000 clones, 80% to 95% being singletons. The sample was peripheral blood, taken on day 0 of AZD1222 vaccination. All receptors come from an adult in good health.

The rearrangement uses TRBV18 and TRBJ1-3; D might be TRBD1 (6 bases). This CDR3 has 17 residues. CDR1 and CDR2 from the germline V gene are KGHSH and LQKENI. The V and J ends lost 3 bases and 2 bases respectively, with 17 bases between them. This CDR3 reads CASSPEPTGTPGNTIYF. CDR3 sequence (DNA): TGTGCCAGCTCACCTGAACCGACAGGTACACCTGGAAACACCATATATTTT.

This clone was observed once. V is TRBV6-5 and J is TRBJ1-1; D remains unclear. Trimming removed 5 bases at V and 3 bases at J, with 16 bases between. The CDR3 has 15 residues. Germline V CDR1 and CDR2: MNHEY, SVGAGI. The CDR3: CASSPTNDGDTEAFF. The CDR3 nucleotides are TGTGCCAGCAGTCCGACCAACGACGGGGACACTGAAGCTTTCTTT.

The chain links TRBV10-1 to TRBJ1-5, with a possible D match to TRBD1 (6 bases). With 8 bases removed from V and 4 bases from J, the gap between germline ends came to 15 bases. Per germline, CDR1 WNHNN and CDR2 SYGVQD (reference sequence). The CDR3 runs to 14 residues. The chain's CDR3 is CASVGGRENQPQHF. CDR3 coding DNA: TGCGCCAGCGTAGGGGGGAGGGAGAATCAGCCCCAGCATTTT.

The V and J genes are TRBV7-2 and TRBJ2-1; possibly TRBD2 for D (5 bases). V was shortened by 2 bases and J by 7 bases, with 15 bases between the two germline ends. Germline CDR1 is SGHTA and CDR2 is FQGNSA. The CDR3 consists of 15 residues. CDR3 bases: TGTGCCAGCAGCTTACGGCGGGTCGAGGCAAATGAGCAGTTCTTC. Translation: CASSLRRVEANEQFF.

This clone came up once. V usage is TRBV9 and J usage is TRBJ2-7, with D perhaps matching TRBD1 or TRBD2 (5 bases each). V gave up 0 bases and J gave up 4 bases, with 11 bases separating them. CDR1 SGDLS and CDR2 YYNGEE come from the germline V gene. The CDR3 contains 14 residues. The CDR3 DNA sequence: TGTGCCAGCAGCGTAGAGGGGCGGACTTACGAGCAGTACTTC. Its translation: CASSVEGRTYEQYF.

The chain combines TRBV6-1 with TRBJ1-1, with 8 bases matching TRBD1. CDR3 size: 14 residues. Germline V gene sequence: CDR1 MNHNS, CDR2 SASEGT. The ends lost 0 bases at V and 8 bases at J; junction bases unmatched: 5. The CDR3 nucleotides are TGTGCCAGCAGTGAAGCGCTGGGGACAGGCGAAGCTTTCTTT. This sequence encodes CASSEALGTGEAFF.